A selection of T cell receptor beta chains follows, all from one sample in a study of Graves' ophthalmopathy and Graves' hyperthyroidism. TCRdb used MiXCR to reprocess the multiplex PCR reads, holding one entry per CDR3 protein. The repertoire holds 300,000 to 500,000 distinct CDR3 sequences, with 15% as singletons. Sequencing input: peripheral blood. These receptor sequences come from a woman in her late teens or twenties with stable Graves' hyperthyroidism. The CDR3 runs from the conserved cysteine through the conserved F or W. Fields, in order: V gene, J gene, clone size, D gene, CDR3 DNA, CDR3 protein. A D gene is named only where the DNA matches it firmly. Some rows have no size entry. The others give once, few or many, or a class for an expanded clone.

>TRBV6-1|TRBJ1-1|many|NA
TGTGCCAGCAGGATTCTGAGGGGAAGCCTCACTGAAGCTTTCTTT
CASRILRGSLTEAFF
>TRBV12-3/TRBV12-4|TRBJ1-1|many|NA
TGTGCCAGCAGCCGCAGGGGACGGGCTTTCTTT
CASSRRGRAFF
>TRBV6-2/TRBV6-3|TRBJ1-5|NA|NA
TGTGCCAGCAAGGACAGCAGCAATCAGCCCCAGCATTTT
CASKDSSNQPQHF
>TRBV12-5|TRBJ1-5|many|NA
TGTGCTAGTGGTTTGTCTCGCAGCAATCAGCCCCAGCATTTT
CASGLSRSNQPQHF
>TRBV12-3/TRBV12-4|TRBJ2-7|NA|TRBD1
TGTGCCAGCACCAGAATAGGGACAGGGGCCTACGAGCAGTACTTC
CASTRIGTGAYEQYF
>TRBV5-1|TRBJ1-1|many|TRBD1
TGCGCCAGCAGCATAGGGACAGGGAAAGCTTTCTTT
CASSIGTGKAFF
>TRBV12-3/TRBV12-4|TRBJ2-3|NA|NA
TGTGCCAGCAGTTTACCTAGACCCACAGATACGCAGTATTTT
CASSLPRPTDTQYF
>TRBV25-1|TRBJ1-1|many|NA
TGTGCCAGCAGTGACTCCGACGCGAACACTGAAGCTTTCTTT
CASSDSDANTEAFF
>TRBV4-1|TRBJ1-1|many|TRBD1
TGCGCCAGCAGCCAGCAGGACAGGGGGCCAGAAGCTTTCTTT
CASSQQDRGPEAFF
>TRBV6-2/TRBV6-3|TRBJ1-3|many|NA
TGTGCCAGCAGTTATCCCGGAAACACCATATATTTT
CASSYPGNTIYF
>TRBV6-1|TRBJ1-1|many|NA
TGTGCCAGCAGTGGGCCGGGGAACACTGAAGCTTTCTTT
CASSGPGNTEAFF
>TRBV6-2/TRBV6-3|TRBJ2-4|many|NA
TGTGCCAGCAGTCCAATCCACAGGGTTACTAAAAACATTAAGTACTTC
CASSPIHRVTKNIKYF
>TRBV12-3/TRBV12-4|TRBJ1-1|many|NA
TGTGCCAGCAGTCGGGGGGGGGCGTCGGCTGAAGCTTTCTTT
CASSRGGASAEAFF
>TRBV12-3/TRBV12-4|TRBJ2-7|many|NA
TGTGCCAGCAGTTATCGAGGGGCGAGCTACGAGCAGTACTTC
CASSYRGASYEQYF
>TRBV6-5|TRBJ1-3|many|NA
TGTGCCAGCAGTTACCCCCAGGAGAGCTCTGGAAACACCATATATTTT
CASSYPQESSGNTIYF
>TRBV29-1|TRBJ1-1|many|NA
TGCAGCGCCCGGATGGGGGTTTATACTGAAGCTTTCTTT
CSARMGVYTEAFF
>TRBV6-2/TRBV6-3|TRBJ1-5|many|NA
TGTGCCAGCAGTTACTCGATCGGACCGGACAATCAGCCCCAGCATTTT
CASSYSIGPDNQPQHF
>TRBV6-5|TRBJ2-7|NA|NA
TGTGCCAGCAGTTACCCTCGGCAGATCCACGAGCAGTACTTC
CASSYPRQIHEQYF
>TRBV6-2/TRBV6-3|TRBJ2-7|many|TRBD2
TGTGCCAGCGTTCCTAGCGGGGGAGCCTACGAGCAGTACTTC
CASVPSGGAYEQYF
>TRBV7-2|TRBJ2-7|many|NA
TGTGCCAGCAGCTTAGAGGTGCGAGCTGGCTACGAGCAGTACTTC
CASSLEVRAGYEQYF
>TRBV12-3/TRBV12-4|TRBJ2-2|many|TRBD1
TGTGCCAGCAGTTACAGGGGTTACACCGGGGAGCTGTTTTTT
CASSYRGYTGELFF
>TRBV19|TRBJ1-2|many|NA
TGTGCCAGTAGTATGCAGGGGATTACTAACTATGGCTACACCTTC
CASSMQGITNYGYTF
>TRBV11-1|TRBJ2-2|few|NA
TGTGCCAGCAGAGGTAGTGGGGCCCGAGGCGCCGGGGAGCTGTTTTTT
CASRGSGARGAGELFF
>TRBV12-3/TRBV12-4|TRBJ1-4|few|NA
TGTGCCAGCAGCAGGACAGAGGCCCCTAATGAAAAACTGTTTTTT
CASSRTEAPNEKLFF
>TRBV12-3/TRBV12-4|TRBJ1-5|many|NA
TGTGCCAGCAGTCCGCATGGGGGCTCCCCTTGGCGTCAGCCCCAGCATTTT
CASSPHGGSPWRQPQHF
>TRBV10-1|TRBJ2-2|NA|NA
TGCGCCAGCAGTGCTGTACAGGAGAGATCCGGGGAGCTGTTTTTT
CASSAVQERSGELFF
>TRBV7-8|TRBJ1-1|many|TRBD1
TGTGCCAGCAGCTTAGGGGGACAGGGCAGGACGAACACTGAAGCTTTCTTT
CASSLGGQGRTNTEAFF
>TRBV6-1|TRBJ1-1|many|NA
TGTGCCAGCATCGGACACATGAACACTGAAGCTTTCTTT
CASIGHMNTEAFF
>TRBV24-1|TRBJ2-2|NA|TRBD1
TGTGCCACCGGATGGGACAGGGACGGAACCGGGGAGCTGTTTTTT
CATGWDRDGTGELFF